Listed below are T cell receptor beta chains from one sample, sequenced in a study of blood T cell repertoires in COVID-19. Some clones are missing from TCRdb's copy, which holds only in-frame ones; the method was immunoSEQ multiplex PCR. The sample shows approximately 240,000 clones, roughly three quarters of them seen only once. Sequencing input: peripheral blood. These receptors came from a woman in her thirties or forties with active or convalescent COVID-19. CDR3s leave out the opening cysteine and the closing phenylalanine or tryptophan. Rows give clone size only sometimes, using once, few, many, or a class for an expanded clone.

size: once; J: TRBJ1-3; V: TRBV5-1; CDR3: ASSQSGQAAGNTIY
size: few; J: TRBJ1-6; V: TRBV2; CDR3: ASSDEQGKAPLH
size: NA; J: TRBJ1-5; V: TRBV11-2; CDR3: ASSFEGNQPQH
size: NA; J: TRBJ1-5; V: TRBV24-1; CDR3: ATSKSGGEPQH
size: NA; J: TRBJ2-1; V: TRBV6-5; CDR3: ASSYGRGGFNEQF
size: many; J: TRBJ1-3; V: TRBV4-1; CDR3: ASSQGRNTIY
size: NA; J: TRBJ2-5; V: TRBV9; CDR3: ASSVDGQGLQETQY
size: NA; J: TRBJ1-2; V: TRBV7-9; CDR3: AVPGQGEVNYGYT
size: NA; J: TRBJ2-7; V: TRBV5-4; CDR3: ASSFRDRDEQY
size: NA; J: TRBJ1-2; V: TRBV21-1; CDR3: ASSRGTGFNYGYT
size: NA; J: TRBJ2-7; V: TRBV24-1; CDR3: ATSDYGTGGASEQY
size: NA; J: TRBJ2-3; V: TRBV6-5; CDR3: ASAAGPGDTQY
size: NA; J: TRBJ2-3; V: TRBV9; CDR3: ASSSPSGGGTDTQY
size: few; J: TRBJ2-3; V: TRBV5-1; CDR3: ASSLGRETDTQY
size: NA; J: TRBJ2-1; V: TRBV11-3; CDR3: ASSLGTPAGKQF
size: once; J: TRBJ1-6; V: TRBV5-5; CDR3: ASSLARGGNSPLH
size: NA; J: TRBJ2-7; V: TRBV29-1; CDR3: SPGGVYEQY
size: NA; J: TRBJ1-2; V: TRBV6-5; CDR3: ASSQTRRGYGYT
size: few; J: TRBJ1-1; V: TRBV5-1; CDR3: ASSSGGTEAF
size: NA; J: TRBJ1-6; V: TRBV2; CDR3: ASSVSQVNSPLH
size: NA; J: TRBJ1-2; V: TRBV18; CDR3: ASSREGVQGGYGYT
size: NA; J: TRBJ1-2; V: TRBV15; CDR3: ATSTDWTENYGYT
size: few; J: TRBJ2-1; V: TRBV5-1; CDR3: ASGGQLHNEQF
size: NA; J: TRBJ1-2; V: TRBV27; CDR3: ASRRTGQTYGYT
size: NA; J: TRBJ2-7; V: TRBV10-3; CDR3: AMGTSGAYEQY
size: few; J: TRBJ1-2; V: TRBV5-6; CDR3: ASSGGTGTGYT
size: NA; J: TRBJ2-7; V: TRBV11-2; CDR3: ASSSGVEGYEQY
size: NA; J: TRBJ2-3; V: TRBV6-2/TRBV6-3; CDR3: ASSRSSRTDTQY
size: once; J: TRBJ1-5; V: TRBV3-1/TRBV3-2; CDR3: ASSPYPGSQPQH
size: NA; J: TRBJ1-5; V: TRBV3-1/TRBV3-2; CDR3: ASSQGVTGGQPQH
size: NA; J: TRBJ1-1; V: TRBV6-4; CDR3: ASSGQPNTEAF
size: NA; J: TRBJ1-4; V: TRBV5-1; CDR3: ASSLQQGAPKVELF
size: NA; J: TRBJ1-5; V: TRBV4-1; CDR3: ASSSGQGGYQPQH
size: NA; J: TRBJ2-5; V: TRBV6-5; CDR3: ASSYMDRGTQY
size: NA; J: TRBJ1-6; V: TRBV28; CDR3: ASSLDGASYNSPLH
size: NA; J: TRBJ2-1; V: TRBV9; CDR3: ASSPRQGARNEQF
size: NA; J: TRBJ2-1; V: TRBV9; CDR3: ASSVDSGDSSYNEQF
size: NA; J: TRBJ1-6; V: TRBV6-5; CDR3: ASSYRQGNSPLH
size: NA; J: TRBJ2-3; V: TRBV10-3; CDR3: AGTPGESTDTQY
size: NA; J: TRBJ1-2; V: TRBV19; CDR3: ASSPHRVSYGYT
size: NA; J: TRBJ2-2; V: TRBV19; CDR3: ASSIVGMGRTRAGELF
size: few; J: TRBJ2-6; V: TRBV11-2; CDR3: ASSLDRFAGANVLT
size: NA; J: TRBJ1-2; V: TRBV3-1/TRBV3-2; CDR3: ASSPSDRPYGYT
size: NA; J: TRBJ1-1; V: TRBV18; CDR3: ASSPESVSTEAF
size: NA; J: TRBJ1-1; V: TRBV10-3; CDR3: AISDRNTEAF
size: NA; J: TRBJ2-3; V: TRBV29-1; CDR3: SVAEGARTDTQY
size: NA; J: TRBJ2-2; V: TRBV2; CDR3: ASSDDRKAGELF
size: NA; J: TRBJ1-1; V: TRBV9; CDR3: ASGLGIGPMNTEAF
size: few; J: TRBJ2-2; V: TRBV5-1; CDR3: ASSRDGELF
size: NA; J: TRBJ2-7; V: TRBV5-1; CDR3: ASSLGRDRVGEQY
size: once; J: TRBJ1-3; V: TRBV4-1; CDR3: ASSLDREVGNTIY
size: few; J: TRBJ1-1; V: TRBV28; CDR3: ASSFLQGATTEAF
size: NA; J: TRBJ1-5; V: TRBV19; CDR3: ASRGRDQPQH
size: NA; J: TRBJ1-1; V: TRBV28; CDR3: ASSPDGTGAQGTF